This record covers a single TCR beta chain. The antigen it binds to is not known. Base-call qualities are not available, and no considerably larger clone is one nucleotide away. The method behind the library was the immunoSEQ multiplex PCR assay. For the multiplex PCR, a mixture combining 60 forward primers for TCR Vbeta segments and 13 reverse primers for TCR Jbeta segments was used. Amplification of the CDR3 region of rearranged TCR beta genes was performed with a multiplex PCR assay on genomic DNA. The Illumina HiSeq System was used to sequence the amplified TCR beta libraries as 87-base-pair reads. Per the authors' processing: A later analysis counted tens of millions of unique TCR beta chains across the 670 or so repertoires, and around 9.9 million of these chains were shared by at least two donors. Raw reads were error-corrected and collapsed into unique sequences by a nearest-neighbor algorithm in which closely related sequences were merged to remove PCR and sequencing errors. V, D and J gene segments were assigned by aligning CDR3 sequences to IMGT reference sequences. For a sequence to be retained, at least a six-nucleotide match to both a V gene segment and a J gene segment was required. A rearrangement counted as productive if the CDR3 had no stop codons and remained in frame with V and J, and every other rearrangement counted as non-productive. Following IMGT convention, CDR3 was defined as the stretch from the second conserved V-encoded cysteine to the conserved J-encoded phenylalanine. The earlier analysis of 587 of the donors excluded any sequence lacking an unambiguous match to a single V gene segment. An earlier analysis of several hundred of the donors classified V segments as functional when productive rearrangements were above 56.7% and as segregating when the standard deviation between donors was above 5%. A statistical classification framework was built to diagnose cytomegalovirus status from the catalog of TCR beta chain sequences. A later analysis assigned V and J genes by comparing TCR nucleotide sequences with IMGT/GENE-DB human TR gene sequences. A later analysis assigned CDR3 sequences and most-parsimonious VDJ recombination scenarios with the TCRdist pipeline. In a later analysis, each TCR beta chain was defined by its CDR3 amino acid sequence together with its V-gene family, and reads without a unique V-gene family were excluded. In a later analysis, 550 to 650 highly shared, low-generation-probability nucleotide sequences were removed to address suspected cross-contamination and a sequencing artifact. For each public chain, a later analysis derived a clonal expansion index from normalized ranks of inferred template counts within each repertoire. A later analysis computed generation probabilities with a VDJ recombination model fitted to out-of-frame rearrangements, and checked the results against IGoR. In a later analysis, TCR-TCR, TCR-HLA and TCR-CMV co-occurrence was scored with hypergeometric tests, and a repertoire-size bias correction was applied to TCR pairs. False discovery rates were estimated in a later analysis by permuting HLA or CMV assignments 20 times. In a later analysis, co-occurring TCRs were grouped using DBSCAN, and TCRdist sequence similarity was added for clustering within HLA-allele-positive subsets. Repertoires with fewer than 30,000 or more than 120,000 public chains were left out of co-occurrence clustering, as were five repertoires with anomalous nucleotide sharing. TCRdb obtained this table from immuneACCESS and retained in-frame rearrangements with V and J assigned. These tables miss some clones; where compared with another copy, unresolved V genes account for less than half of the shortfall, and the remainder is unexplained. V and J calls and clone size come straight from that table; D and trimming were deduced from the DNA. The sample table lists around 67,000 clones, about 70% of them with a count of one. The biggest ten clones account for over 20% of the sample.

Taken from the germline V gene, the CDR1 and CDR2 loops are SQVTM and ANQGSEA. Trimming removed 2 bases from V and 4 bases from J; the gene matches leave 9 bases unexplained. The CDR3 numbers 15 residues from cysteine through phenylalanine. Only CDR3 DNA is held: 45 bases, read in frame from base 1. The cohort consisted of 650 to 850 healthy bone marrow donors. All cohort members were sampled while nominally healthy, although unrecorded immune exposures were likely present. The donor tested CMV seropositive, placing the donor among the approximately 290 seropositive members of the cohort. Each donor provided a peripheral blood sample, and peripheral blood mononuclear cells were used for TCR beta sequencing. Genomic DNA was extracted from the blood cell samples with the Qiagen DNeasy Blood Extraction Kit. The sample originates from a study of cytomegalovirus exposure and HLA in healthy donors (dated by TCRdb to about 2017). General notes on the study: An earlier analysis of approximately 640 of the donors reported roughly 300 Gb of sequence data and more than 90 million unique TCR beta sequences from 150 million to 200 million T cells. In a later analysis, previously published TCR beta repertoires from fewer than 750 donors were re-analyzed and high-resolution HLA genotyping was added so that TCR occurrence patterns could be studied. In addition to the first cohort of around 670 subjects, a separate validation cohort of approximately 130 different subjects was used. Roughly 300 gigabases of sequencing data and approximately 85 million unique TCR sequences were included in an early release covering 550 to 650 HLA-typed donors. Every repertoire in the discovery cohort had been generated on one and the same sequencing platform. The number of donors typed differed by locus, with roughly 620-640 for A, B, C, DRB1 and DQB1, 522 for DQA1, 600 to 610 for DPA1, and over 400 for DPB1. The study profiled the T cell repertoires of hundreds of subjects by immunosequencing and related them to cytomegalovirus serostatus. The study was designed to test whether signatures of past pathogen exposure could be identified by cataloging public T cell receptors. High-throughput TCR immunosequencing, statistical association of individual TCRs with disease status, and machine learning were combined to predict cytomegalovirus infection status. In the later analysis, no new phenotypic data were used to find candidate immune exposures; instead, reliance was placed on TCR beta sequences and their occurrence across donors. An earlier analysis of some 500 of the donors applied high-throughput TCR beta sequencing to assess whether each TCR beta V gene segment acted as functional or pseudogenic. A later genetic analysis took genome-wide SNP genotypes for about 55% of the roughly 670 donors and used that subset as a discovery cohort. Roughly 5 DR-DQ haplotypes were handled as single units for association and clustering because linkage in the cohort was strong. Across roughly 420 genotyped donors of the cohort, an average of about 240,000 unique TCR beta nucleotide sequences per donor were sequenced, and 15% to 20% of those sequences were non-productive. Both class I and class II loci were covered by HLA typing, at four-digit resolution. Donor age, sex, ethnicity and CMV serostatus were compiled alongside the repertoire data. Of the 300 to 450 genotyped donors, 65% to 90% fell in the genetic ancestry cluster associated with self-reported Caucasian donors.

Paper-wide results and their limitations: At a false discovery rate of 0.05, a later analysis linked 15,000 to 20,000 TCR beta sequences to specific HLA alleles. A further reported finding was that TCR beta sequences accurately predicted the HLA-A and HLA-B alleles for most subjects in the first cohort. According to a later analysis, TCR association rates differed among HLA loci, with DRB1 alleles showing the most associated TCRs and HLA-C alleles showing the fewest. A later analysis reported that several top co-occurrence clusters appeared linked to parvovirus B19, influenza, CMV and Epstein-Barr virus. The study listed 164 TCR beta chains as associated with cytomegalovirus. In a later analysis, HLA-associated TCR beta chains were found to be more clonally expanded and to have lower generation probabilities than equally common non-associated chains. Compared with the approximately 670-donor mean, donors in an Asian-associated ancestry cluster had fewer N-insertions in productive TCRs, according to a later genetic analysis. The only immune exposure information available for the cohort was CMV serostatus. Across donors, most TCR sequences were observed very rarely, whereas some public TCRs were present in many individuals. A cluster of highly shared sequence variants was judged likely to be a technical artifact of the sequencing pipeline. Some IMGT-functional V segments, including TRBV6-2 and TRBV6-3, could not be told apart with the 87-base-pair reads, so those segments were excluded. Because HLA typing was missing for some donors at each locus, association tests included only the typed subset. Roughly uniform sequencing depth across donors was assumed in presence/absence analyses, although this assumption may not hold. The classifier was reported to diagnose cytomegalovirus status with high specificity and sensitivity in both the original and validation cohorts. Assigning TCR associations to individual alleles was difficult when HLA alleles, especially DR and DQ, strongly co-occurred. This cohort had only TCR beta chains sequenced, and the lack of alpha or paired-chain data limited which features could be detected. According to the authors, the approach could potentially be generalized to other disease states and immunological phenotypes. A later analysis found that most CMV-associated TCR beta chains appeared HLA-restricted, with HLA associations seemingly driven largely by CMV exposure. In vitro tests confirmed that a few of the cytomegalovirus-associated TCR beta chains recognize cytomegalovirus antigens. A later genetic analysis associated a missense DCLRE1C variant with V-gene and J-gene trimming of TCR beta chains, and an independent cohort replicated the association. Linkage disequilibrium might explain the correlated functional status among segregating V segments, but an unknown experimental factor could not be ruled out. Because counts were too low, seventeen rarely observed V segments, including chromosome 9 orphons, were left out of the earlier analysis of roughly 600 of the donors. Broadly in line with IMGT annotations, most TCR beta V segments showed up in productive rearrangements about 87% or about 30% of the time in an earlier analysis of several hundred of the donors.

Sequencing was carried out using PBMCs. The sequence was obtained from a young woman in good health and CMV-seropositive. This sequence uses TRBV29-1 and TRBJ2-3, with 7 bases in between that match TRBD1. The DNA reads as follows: TGCAGCGTTGAATGGACAGGTTTTAACGCAGATACGCAGTATTTT. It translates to CSVEWTGFNADTQYF.